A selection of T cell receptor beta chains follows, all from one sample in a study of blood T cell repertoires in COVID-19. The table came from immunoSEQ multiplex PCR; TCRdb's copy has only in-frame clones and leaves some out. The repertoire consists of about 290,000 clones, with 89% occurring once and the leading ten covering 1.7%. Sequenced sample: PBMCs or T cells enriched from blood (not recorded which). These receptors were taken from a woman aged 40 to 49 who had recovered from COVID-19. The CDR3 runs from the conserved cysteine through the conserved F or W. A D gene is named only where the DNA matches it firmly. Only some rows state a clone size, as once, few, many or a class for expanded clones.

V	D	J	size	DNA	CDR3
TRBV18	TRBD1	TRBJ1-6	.	TGTGCCAGCTCACCATCTTCAGGGGGAAATTCACCCCTCCACTTT	CASSPSSGGNSPLHF
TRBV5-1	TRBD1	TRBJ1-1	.	TGCGCCAGCAGCTTGGCTTCTGGGACAGGGGGCACTGAAGCTTTCTTT	CASSLASGTGGTEAFF
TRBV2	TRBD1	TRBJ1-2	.	TGTGCCAGCAGTGAAGTGCTGGGGACAGAGTATGGCTACACCTTC	CASSEVLGTEYGYTF
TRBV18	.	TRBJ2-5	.	TGTGCCAGCTCACCACCGAGCCAAGAGACCCAGTACTTC	CASSPPSQETQYF
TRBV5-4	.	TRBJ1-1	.	TGTGCCAGCAGCCCGGGACTTGATAATGAAGCTTTCTTT	CASSPGLDNEAFF
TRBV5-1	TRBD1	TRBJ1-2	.	TGCGCCAGCAGCGTGAGGGACAGGGGTGGCTACACCTTC	CASSVRDRGGYTF
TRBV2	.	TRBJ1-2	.	TGTGCCAGCAACCCTGACAGTAACTATGGCTACACCTTC	CASNPDSNYGYTF
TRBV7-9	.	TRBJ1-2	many	TGTGCCAGCAGCTTAGCGGAGATGGGTGGCGGCTACACCTTC	CASSLAEMGGGYTF
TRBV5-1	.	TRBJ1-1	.	TGCGCCAGCAGCTCCACCGGGGGGGGAATCACTGAAGCTTTCTTT	CASSSTGGGITEAFF
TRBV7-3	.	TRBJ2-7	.	TGTGCCAGCAGCTTGCAAGGGAGCACCTACGAGCAGTACTTC	CASSLQGSTYEQYF
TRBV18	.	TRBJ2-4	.	TGTGCCAGCTCACCACCTGCGGCAGGGCTAGCCAAAAACATTCAGTACTTC	CASSPPAAGLAKNIQYF
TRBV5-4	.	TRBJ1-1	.	TGTGCCAGCAGTGTGGGAGGGGAGAACACTGAAGCTTTCTTT	CASSVGGENTEAFF
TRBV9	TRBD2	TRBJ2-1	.	TGTGCCAGCAGCGTCCGCAGGGGAGCGGGAGAGATAAACAATGAGCAGTTCTTC	CASSVRRGAGEINNEQFF
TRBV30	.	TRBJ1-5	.	TGTGCCTGGAGTGACCAGGGGAACTGGGGACAGCCCCAGCATTTT	CAWSDQGNWGQPQHF
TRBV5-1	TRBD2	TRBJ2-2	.	TGCGCCAGCAGCTTGGTGGGAAGCTCGATTAATATAGCGGGAGGGCCCGACACCGGGGAGCTGTTTTTT	CASSLVGSSINIAGGPDTGELFF
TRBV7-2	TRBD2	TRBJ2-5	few	TGTGCCAGCAGCTTAGGAGGTCTAGCGGGGCGAGAGACCCAGTACTTC	CASSLGGLAGRETQYF
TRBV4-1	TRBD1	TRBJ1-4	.	TGCGCCAGCAGCCAACGGACAGGGGGTAATGAAAAACTGTTTTTT	CASSQRTGGNEKLFF
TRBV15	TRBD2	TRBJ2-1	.	TGTGCCACCAGCAGAGATGGAACGGGGGGTAATGAGCAGTTCTTC	CATSRDGTGGNEQFF
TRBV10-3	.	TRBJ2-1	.	TGTGCCATCAGTTTAGGGGACAATGAGCAGTTCTTC	CAISLGDNEQFF
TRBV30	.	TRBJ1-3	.	TGTGCCTGGAGTAGCGTACTCTCTGGAAACACCATATATTTT	CAWSSVLSGNTIYF
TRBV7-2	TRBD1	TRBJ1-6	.	TGTGCCAGCAGCCCCCAGGGGGCAAGTGGTTCACCCCTCCACTTT	CASSPQGASGSPLHF
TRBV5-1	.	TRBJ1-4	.	TGCGCCAGCAGCTTGGGCAGTAATAATGAAAAACTGTTTTTT	CASSLGSNNEKLFF
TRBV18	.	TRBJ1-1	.	TGTGCCAGCTCACCGGGGGGTGGCAACACTGAAGCTTTCTTT	CASSPGGGNTEAFF
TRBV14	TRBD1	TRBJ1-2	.	TGTGCCAGCAGCCAAGGCAACTGGGACAGGGGTAGGGGCTACACCTTC	CASSQGNWDRGRGYTF
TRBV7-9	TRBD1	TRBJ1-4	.	TGTGCCAGCAGCTCCGGGACAGGCTTCTATGAAAAACTGTTTTTT	CASSSGTGFYEKLFF